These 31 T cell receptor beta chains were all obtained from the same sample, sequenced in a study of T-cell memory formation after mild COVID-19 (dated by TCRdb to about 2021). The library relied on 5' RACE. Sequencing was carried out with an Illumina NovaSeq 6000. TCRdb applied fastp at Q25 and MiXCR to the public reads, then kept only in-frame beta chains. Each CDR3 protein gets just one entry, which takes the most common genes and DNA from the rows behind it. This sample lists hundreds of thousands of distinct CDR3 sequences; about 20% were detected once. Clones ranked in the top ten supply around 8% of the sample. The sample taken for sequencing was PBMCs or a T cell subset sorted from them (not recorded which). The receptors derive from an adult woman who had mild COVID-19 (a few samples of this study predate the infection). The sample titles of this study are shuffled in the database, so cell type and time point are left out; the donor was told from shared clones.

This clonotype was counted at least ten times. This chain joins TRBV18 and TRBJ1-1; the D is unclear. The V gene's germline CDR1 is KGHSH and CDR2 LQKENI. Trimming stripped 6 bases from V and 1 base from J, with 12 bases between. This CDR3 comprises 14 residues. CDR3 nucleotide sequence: TGTGCCAGCTCCCCGATAAAGCGGAACACTGAAGCTTTCTTT. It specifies CASSPIKRNTEAFF.

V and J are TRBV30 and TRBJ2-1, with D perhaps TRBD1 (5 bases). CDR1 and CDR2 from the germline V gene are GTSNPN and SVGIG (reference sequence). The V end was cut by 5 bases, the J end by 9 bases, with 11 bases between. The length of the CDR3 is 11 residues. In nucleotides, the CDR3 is TGTGCCTGGTGGGGCATGGGTGAGCAGTTCTTC. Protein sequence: CAWWGMGEQFF.

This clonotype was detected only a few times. Here the CDR3 reads CASSYGGFTYEQYF. The DNA for the CDR3 is TGTGCCAGCAGTTACGGGGGGTTTACCTACGAGCAGTACTTC. The chain combines TRBV6-5 with TRBJ2-7; possibly TRBD2 for D (6 bases). Trimming stripped 2 bases from V and 2 bases from J, with 10 bases between. Germline-derived CDR1 and CDR2 are MNHEY and SVGAGI. This CDR3 spans 14 amino acids.

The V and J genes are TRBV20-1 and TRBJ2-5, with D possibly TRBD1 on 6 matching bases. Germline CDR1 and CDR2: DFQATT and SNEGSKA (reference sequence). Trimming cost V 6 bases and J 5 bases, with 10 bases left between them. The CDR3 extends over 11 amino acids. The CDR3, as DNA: TGCAGTGCAACTCAGGGGGAGACCCAGTACTTC. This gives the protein CSATQGETQYF.

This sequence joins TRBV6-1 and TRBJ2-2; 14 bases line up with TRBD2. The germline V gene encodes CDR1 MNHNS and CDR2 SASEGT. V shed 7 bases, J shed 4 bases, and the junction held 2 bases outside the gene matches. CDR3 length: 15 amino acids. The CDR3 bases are TGTGCCAGCAAGGGACTAGCGGGAGCCACCGGGGAGCTGTTTTTT. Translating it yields CASKGLAGATGELFF.

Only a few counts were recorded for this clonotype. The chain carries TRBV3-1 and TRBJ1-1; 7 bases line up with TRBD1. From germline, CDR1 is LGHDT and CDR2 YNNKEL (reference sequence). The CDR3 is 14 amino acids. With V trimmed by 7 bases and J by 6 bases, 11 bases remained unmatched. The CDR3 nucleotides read TGTGCCAGCACCAAGGGGAGGGGGCTCGCTGAAGCTTTCTTT. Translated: CASTKGRGLAEAFF.

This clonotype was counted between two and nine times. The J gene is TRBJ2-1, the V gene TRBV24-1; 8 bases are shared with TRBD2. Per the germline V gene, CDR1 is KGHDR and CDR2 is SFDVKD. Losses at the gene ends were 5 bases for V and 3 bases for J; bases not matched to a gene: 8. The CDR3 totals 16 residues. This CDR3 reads CATSVPGLAVYNEQFF. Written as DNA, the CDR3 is TGTGCCACCAGTGTACCTGGACTAGCAGTCTACAATGAGCAGTTCTTC.

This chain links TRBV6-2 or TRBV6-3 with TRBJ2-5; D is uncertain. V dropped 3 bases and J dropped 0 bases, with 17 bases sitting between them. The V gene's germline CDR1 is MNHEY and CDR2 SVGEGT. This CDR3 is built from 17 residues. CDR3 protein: CASSYSPLTEYQETQYF. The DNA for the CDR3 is TGTGCCAGCAGTTATTCCCCCTTGACGGAGTACCAAGAGACCCAGTACTTC.

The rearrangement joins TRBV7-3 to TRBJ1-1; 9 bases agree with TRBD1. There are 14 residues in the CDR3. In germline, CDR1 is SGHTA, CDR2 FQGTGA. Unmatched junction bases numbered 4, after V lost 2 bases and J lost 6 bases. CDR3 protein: CASSLGTGTAEAFF. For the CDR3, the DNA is TGTGCCAGCAGCTTAGGGACAGGGACGGCTGAAGCTTTCTTT. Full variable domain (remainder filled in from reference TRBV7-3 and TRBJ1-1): GAGVSQTPSNKVTEKGKYVELRCDPISGHTALYWYRQSLGQGPEFLIYFQGTGAADDSGLPNDRFFAVRPEGSVSTLKIQRTERGDSAVYLCASSLGTGTAEAFFGQGTRLTVV.

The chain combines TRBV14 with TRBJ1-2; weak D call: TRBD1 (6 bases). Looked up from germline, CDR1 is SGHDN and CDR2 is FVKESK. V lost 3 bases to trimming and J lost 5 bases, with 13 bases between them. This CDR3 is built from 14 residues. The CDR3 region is CASSHPGQPYGYTF. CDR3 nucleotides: TGTGCCAGCAGCCATCCTGGACAGCCTTATGGCTACACCTTC.

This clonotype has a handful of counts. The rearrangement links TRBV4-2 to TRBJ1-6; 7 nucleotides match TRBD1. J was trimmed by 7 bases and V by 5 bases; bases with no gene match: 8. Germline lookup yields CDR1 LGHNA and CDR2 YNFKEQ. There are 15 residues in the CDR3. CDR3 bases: TGTGCCAGCAGCACGCACAGGGGTTTCAATTCACCCCTCCACTTT. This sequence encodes CASSTHRGFNSPLHF.

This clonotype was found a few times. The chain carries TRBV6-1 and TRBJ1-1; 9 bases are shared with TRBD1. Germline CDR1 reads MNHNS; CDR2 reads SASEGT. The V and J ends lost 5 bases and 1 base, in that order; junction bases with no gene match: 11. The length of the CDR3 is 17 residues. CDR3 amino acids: CASSKQGASLTNTEAFF. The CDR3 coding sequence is TGTGCCAGCAGTAAACAGGGGGCGAGCTTGACGAACACTGAAGCTTTCTTT.

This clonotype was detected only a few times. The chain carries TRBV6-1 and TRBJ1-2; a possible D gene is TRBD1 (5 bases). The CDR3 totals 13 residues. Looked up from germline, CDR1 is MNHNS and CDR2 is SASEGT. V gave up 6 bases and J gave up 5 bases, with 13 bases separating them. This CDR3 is CASRRGAEYGYTF. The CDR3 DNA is TGTGCCAGCAGACGCGGGGCCGAATATGGCTACACCTTC.

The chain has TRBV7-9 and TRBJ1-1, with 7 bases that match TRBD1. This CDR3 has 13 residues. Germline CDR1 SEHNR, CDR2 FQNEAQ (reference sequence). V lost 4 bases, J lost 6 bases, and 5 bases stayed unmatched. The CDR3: CASSSRQGPEAFF. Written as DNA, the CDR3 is TGTGCCAGCAGCTCCAGACAGGGTCCTGAAGCTTTCTTT.

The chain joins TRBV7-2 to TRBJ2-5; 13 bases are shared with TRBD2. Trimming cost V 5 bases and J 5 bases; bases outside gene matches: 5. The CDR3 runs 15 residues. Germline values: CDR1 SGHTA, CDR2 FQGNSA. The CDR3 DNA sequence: TGTGCCAGCAGCCGGGGACTAGCGGGGTCGGAGACCCAGTACTTC. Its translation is CASSRGLAGSETQYF.

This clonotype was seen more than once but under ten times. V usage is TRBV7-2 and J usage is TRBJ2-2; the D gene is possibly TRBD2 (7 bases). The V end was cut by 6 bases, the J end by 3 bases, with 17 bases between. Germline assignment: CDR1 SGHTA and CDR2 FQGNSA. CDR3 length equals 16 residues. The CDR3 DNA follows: TGTGCCAGCAGGAAAGCAGGGGCGGGGGACACCGGGGAGCTGTTTTTT. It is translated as CASRKAGAGDTGELFF.

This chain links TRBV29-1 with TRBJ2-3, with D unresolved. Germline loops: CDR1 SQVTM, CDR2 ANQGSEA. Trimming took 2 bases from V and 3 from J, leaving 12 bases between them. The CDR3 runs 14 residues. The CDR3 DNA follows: TGCAGCGTTGAATTACCGGGCTCGACAGATACGCAGTATTTT. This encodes CSVELPGSTDTQYF.

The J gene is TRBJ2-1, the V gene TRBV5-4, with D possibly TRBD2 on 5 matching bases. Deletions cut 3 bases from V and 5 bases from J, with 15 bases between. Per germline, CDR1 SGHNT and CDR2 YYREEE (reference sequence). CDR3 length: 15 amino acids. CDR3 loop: CASSSPGGTHNEQFF. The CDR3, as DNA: TGTGCCAGCAGCTCCCCCGGAGGTACCCACAATGAGCAGTTCTTC.

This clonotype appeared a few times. The CDR3 here is CAIYASGRFTQYF. CDR3 nucleotides: TGCGCCATCTACGCCAGCGGGAGATTCACGCAGTATTTT. The V gene is TRBV5-1, the J gene TRBJ2-3; 8 bases are shared with TRBD2. With V trimmed by 9 bases and J by 9 bases, 12 bases remained unmatched. This CDR3 region has 13 residues. In germline, CDR1 is SGHRS, CDR2 YFSETQ.

The CDR3 sequence: CASSLETSWVNEQFF. The CDR3 bases are TGTGCCAGCAGCTTAGAGACTAGCTGGGTCAATGAGCAGTTCTTC. This rearrangement joins TRBV7-9 to TRBJ2-1; 7 bases are shared with TRBD2. CDR3 length: 15 residues. With 1 base clipped from V and 6 bases from J, the junction kept 6 bases outside the gene matches. Germline CDR1 is SEHNR and CDR2 is FQNEAQ (reference sequence).

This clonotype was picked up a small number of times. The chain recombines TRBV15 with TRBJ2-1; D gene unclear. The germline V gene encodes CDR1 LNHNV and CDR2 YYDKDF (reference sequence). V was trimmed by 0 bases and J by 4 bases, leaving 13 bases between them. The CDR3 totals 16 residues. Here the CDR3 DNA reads TGTGCCACCAGCAGAGATCGCAACTTCCCATACAATGAGCAGTTCTTC. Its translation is CATSRDRNFPYNEQFF.

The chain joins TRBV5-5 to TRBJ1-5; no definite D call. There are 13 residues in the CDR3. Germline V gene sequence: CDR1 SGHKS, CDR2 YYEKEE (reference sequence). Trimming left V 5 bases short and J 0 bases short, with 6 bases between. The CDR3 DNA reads TGTGCCAGCAGGCCTGATAGCAATCAGCCCCAGCATTTT. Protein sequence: CASRPDSNQPQHF.

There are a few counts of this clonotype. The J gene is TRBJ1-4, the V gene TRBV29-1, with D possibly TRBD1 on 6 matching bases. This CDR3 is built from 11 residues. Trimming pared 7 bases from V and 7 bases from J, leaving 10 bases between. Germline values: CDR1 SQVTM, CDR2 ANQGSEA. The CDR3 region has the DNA TGCAGCGCCCGACAGGTTGAAAAACTGTTTTTT. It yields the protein CSARQVEKLFF.

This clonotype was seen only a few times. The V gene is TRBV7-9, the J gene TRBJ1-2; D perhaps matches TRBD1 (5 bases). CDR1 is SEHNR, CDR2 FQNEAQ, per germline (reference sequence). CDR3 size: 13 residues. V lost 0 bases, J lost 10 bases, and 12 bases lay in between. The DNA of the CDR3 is TGTGCCAGCAGCTTAGCGCAGGGAGCGGACTACACCTTC. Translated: CASSLAQGADYTF. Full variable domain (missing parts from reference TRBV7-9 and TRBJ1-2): DTGVSQNPRHKITKRGQNVTFRCDPISEHNRLYWYRQTLGQGPEFLTYFQNEAQLEKSRLLSDRFSAERPKGSFSTLEIQRTEQGDSAMYLCASSLAQGADYTFGSGTRLTVV.

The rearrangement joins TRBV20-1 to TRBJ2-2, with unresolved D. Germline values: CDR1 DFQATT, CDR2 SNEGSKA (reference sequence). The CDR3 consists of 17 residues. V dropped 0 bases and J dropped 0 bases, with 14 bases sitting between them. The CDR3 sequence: CSARDPLVPPNTGELFF. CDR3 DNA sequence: TGCAGTGCTAGAGATCCGCTAGTCCCACCGAACACCGGGGAGCTGTTTTTT.

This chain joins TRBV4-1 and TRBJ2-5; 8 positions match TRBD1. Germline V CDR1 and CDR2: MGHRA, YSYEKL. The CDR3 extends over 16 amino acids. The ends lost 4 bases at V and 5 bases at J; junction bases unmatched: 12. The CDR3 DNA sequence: TGCGCCAGCAGCCGATTCATAGACAGGGGTTTGGAGACCCAGTACTTC. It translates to CASSRFIDRGLETQYF.

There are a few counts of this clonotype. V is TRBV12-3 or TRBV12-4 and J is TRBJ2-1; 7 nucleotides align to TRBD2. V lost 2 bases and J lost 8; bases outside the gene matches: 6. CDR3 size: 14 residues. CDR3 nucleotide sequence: TGTGCCAGCAGTTTAAGCGGGAAGGTTGATGAGCAGTTCTTC. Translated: CASSLSGKVDEQFF.

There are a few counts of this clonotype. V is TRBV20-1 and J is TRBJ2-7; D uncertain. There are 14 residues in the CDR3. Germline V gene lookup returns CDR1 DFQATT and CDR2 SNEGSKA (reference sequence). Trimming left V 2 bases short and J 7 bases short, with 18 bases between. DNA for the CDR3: TGCAGTGCTAGAACTAAGGGCCTTCCGGTAGAGCAGTACTTC. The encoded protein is CSARTKGLPVEQYF.

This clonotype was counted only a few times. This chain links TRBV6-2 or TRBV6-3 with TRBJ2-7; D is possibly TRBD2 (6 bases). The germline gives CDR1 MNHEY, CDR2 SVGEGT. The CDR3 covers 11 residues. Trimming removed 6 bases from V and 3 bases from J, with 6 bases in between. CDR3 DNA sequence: TGTGCCAGCAGGGACTACTACGAGCAGTACTTC. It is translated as CASRDYYEQYF.

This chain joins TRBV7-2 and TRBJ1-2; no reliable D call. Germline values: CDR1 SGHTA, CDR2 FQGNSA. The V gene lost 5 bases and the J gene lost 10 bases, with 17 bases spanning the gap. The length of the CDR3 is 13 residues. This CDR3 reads CASSLTLSGFYTF. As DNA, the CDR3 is TGTGCCAGCAGCCTTACCCTTTCGGGATTCTACACCTTC. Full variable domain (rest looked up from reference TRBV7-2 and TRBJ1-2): GAGVSQSPSNKVTEKGKDVELRCDPISGHTALYWYRQSLGQGLEFLIYFQGNSAPDKSGLPSDRFSAERTGGSVSTLTIQRTQQEDSAVYLCASSLTLSGFYTFGSGTRLTVV.

The CDR3 DNA sequence: TGTGCCAGCAGCTTAGGCACTAGCGGGAGGGCCGTTTCAGATACGCAGTATTTT. It codes for CASSLGTSGRAVSDTQYF. The chain carries TRBV7-6 and TRBJ2-3, with 13 bases matching TRBD2. Losses at the gene ends were 1 base for V and 4 bases for J; bases not matched to a gene: 8. This CDR3 comprises 18 residues. Germline loops: CDR1 SGHVS, CDR2 FNYEAQ.